These 20 T cell receptor beta chains were all obtained from the same sample, sequenced in a study of T and B cells in COVID-19 patients. TRB was amplified from about 250-500 ng of blood genomic DNA. Multiplex PCR with BIOMED2 TRB-A/B primer pools amplified TRB rearrangements. TCRdb used MiXCR to reprocess the multiplex PCR reads, holding one entry per CDR3 protein. Among around 1,400 distinct CDR3 sequences listed, under 30% were seen once. Sequenced: blood. Receptor source: a human donor with active COVID-19.

This clonotype was seen more than once but under ten times. The J gene is TRBJ2-1, the V gene TRBV13; D is perhaps TRBD2 (5 bases). The germline V gene has CDR1 PRHDT and CDR2 FYEKMQ (reference sequence). The ends were cut back, 1 base at V and 8 bases at J, with 9 bases in the middle. The CDR3 is made up of 13 amino acids. CDR3 in DNA: TGTGCCAGCAGCTTAGAGGGAGTAGATGAGCAGTTCTTC. Protein sequence: CASSLEGVDEQFF.

The V call is TRBV28, the J call TRBJ1-5, with D tentatively TRBD1 (6 bases). The germline V gene encodes CDR1 MDHEN and CDR2 SYDVKM. Trimming took 6 bases from V and 6 from J, leaving 18 bases between them. CDR3 length: 15 residues. CDR3 nucleotide sequence: TGTGCCAGCAGCGCCGGGGAGGGGGTTTCTCAGCCCCAGCATTTT. Amino acid sequence: CASSAGEGVSQPQHF.

By proportion, this clonotype is medium-sized. The gene calls are TRBV12-3 or TRBV12-4 and TRBJ2-3, with 13 positions matching TRBD2. V trimming: 1 base; J trimming: 5 bases; junction bases outside the gene matches: 9. CDR3 length: 18 amino acids. The CDR3 nucleotides read TGTGCCAGCAGTTTAGGGACTAGCGGGGGAGGTAAGGGAGATACGCAGTATTTT. Translation gives CASSLGTSGGGKGDTQYF.

This clonotype was picked up a small number of times. CDR3 bases: TGCGCCAGCAGCTTGGATTGGGGATCAGCCTACAATGAGCAGTTCTTC. Its translation: CASSLDWGSAYNEQFF. This chain joins TRBV5-1 and TRBJ2-1; D remains unclear. The CDR3 has 16 residues. The ends were cut back, 0 bases at V and 2 bases at J, with 12 bases in the middle. In germline, CDR1 is SGHRS, CDR2 YFSETQ.

This clonotype ranks as medium-sized. This chain connects TRBV18 to TRBJ2-3; 7 bases align to TRBD2. Trimming at V came to 3 bases and at J to 2 bases, leaving 5 bases not matched to a gene. Per the germline V gene, CDR1 is KGHSH and CDR2 is LQKENI. The CDR3 has 15 residues. The CDR3, as DNA: TGTGCCAGCTCACCCAGGCTAGCGGCCACAGATACGCAGTATTTT. It specifies CASSPRLAATDTQYF.

By share of the sample, this clonotype is medium-sized. The V gene is TRBV27, the J gene TRBJ2-7; weak D call: TRBD2 (5 bases). Germline V CDR1 and CDR2: MNHEY, SMNVEV (reference sequence). The germline V and J ends were trimmed by 4 bases and 2 bases, with 15 bases remaining between them. The CDR3 covers 15 residues. This chain's CDR3 is CASSYGPSSTYEQYF. The CDR3, as DNA: TGTGCCAGCAGTTATGGACCTAGCTCTACCTACGAGCAGTACTTC.

By frequency in the sample, this clonotype is medium-sized. The chain is built from TRBV12-3 or TRBV12-4 and TRBJ2-1; 9 bases agree with TRBD1. J was trimmed by 2 bases and V by 6 bases; bases with no gene match: 5. The CDR3 consists of 15 residues. The CDR3 region is CASRAGQGPYNEQFF. The CDR3 DNA follows: TGTGCCAGCAGAGCGGGACAGGGCCCCTACAATGAGCAGTTCTTC.

This clonotype has just a few counts. The rearrangement links TRBV14 to TRBJ2-2; TRBD1 agrees at 7 bases. Germline values: CDR1 SGHDN, CDR2 FVKESK. After removal of 2 bases from V and 1 base from J, the junction contained 22 bases not matched to a gene. The CDR3 runs 22 residues. CDR3 in amino acids: CASSQRPKFIGGRHRNTGELFF. In DNA form, the CDR3 reads TGTGCCAGCAGCCAAAGGCCCAAGTTTATAGGGGGCCGTCACCGGAACACCGGGGAGCTGTTTTTT. Full variable domain (outside the CDR3, taken from reference TRBV14 and TRBJ2-2): EAGVTQFPSHSVIEKGQTVTLRCDPISGHDNLYWYRRVMGKEIKFLLHFVKESKQDESGMPNNRFLAERTGGTYSTLKVQPAELEDSGVYFCASSQRPKFIGGRHRNTGELFFGEGSRLTVL.

In its sample, this clonotype is medium-sized. The chain joins TRBV18 to TRBJ1-4; the D is unclear. Trimming left V 0 bases short and J 5 bases short, with 7 bases between. Germline V gives CDR1 KGHSH, CDR2 LQKENI. The CDR3 is 14 amino acids. As DNA, the CDR3 is TGTGCCAGCTCACCACCAGAATGGAATGAAAAACTGTTTTTT. Protein: CASSPPEWNEKLFF.

The chain recombines TRBV20-1 with TRBJ2-7; the match to TRBD2 covers 15 bases. V lost 2 bases and J lost 2; bases outside the gene matches: 13. This CDR3 has 19 residues. From germline, CDR1 is DFQATT and CDR2 SNEGSKA (reference sequence). The CDR3: CSARRPRGLAGGPTYEQYF. CDR3 nucleotide sequence: TGCAGTGCTAGAAGACCAAGGGGACTAGCGGGAGGACCGACCTACGAGCAGTACTTC.

This clonotype was recorded a few times. The chain joins TRBV10-3 to TRBJ1-1; D gene unclear. The CDR3 totals 12 residues. Germline loops: CDR1 ENHRY, CDR2 SYGVKD. V lost 2 bases and J 10 bases, leaving 11 bases between the germline ends. The DNA of the CDR3 is TGTGCCATCAGTGAGGGCGGGGTAGGAGCTTTCTTT. It codes for CAISEGGVGAFF.

Remarks on this clonotype: This clone may be a read error of a much larger clone one base away. The chain recombines TRBV24-1 with TRBJ2-7; 10 bases are shared with TRBD1. Germline-derived CDR1 and CDR2 are KGHDR and SFDVKD. Trimming took 6 bases from V and 2 from J; bases not matched to a gene: 3. This CDR3 contains 14 residues. The CDR3 reads CATSYGQGAYEQYF. CDR3 in DNA: TGTGCCACCAGTTACGGACAGGGGGCCTACGAGCAGTACTTC.

This clonotype counts as medium-sized. The chain combines TRBV24-1 with TRBJ2-1; D remains unclear. This CDR3 is built from 15 residues. Trimming left V 5 bases short and J 0 bases short, with 10 bases between. Per germline, CDR1 KGHDR and CDR2 SFDVKD. The CDR3 bases are TGTGCCACCAGTGGTTCCCAGAGCTCCTACAATGAGCAGTTCTTC. Amino acids: CATSGSQSSYNEQFF.

The chain combines TRBV28 with TRBJ2-7; D is unclear. Germline V gives CDR1 MDHEN, CDR2 SYDVKM. This CDR3 contains 14 residues. The V end lost 0 bases, the J end lost 2 bases, and 8 bases lay between the germline ends. CDR3 DNA: TGTGCCAGCAGTTTATGGGGATCCACCTACGAGCAGTACTTC. It codes for CASSLWGSTYEQYF.

This rearrangement joins TRBV7-2 to TRBJ1-2; D is perhaps TRBD1 (6 bases). In germline, CDR1 is SGHTA, CDR2 FQGNSA. The CDR3 is 13 residues long. V dropped 1 base and J dropped 9 bases, with 12 bases sitting between them. This chain's CDR3 is CASSLGAGVSYTF. The CDR3 DNA follows: TGTGCCAGCAGCTTAGGAGCAGGGGTTAGCTACACCTTC.

The V call is TRBV6-5, the J call TRBJ2-5, with D possibly being TRBD1 or TRBD2 (6 bases each). V lost 6 bases and J lost 5, with 16 bases in between. The germline gives CDR1 MNHEY, CDR2 SVGAGI. There are 14 residues in the CDR3. The CDR3 coding sequence is TGTGCCAGCAGCGTACGGGGGCTTGCGGAGACCCAGTACTTC. Translating it yields CASSVRGLAETQYF.

In this sample, this clonotype is large. V usage is TRBV6-5 and J usage is TRBJ1-6; no definite D call. V dropped 8 bases and J dropped 0 bases, with 17 bases sitting between them. CDR1 and CDR2 (germline): MNHEY, SVGAGI. This CDR3 comprises 17 residues. CDR3 nucleotide sequence: TGTGCCAGCCGACCTAAAGCGGTTTCCTCCTATAATTCACCCCTCCACTTT. This codes for CASRPKAVSSYNSPLHF.

By sample fraction, this clonotype is medium-sized. This sequence joins TRBV5-4 and TRBJ2-3; 9 bases align to TRBD2. The CDR3 has 17 residues. CDR1 and CDR2 from the germline V gene are SGHNT and YYREEE (reference sequence). V gave up 3 bases and J gave up 2 bases; unmatched junction bases: 10. CDR3 amino acids: CASSWGGSGGLTDTQYF. The CDR3 nucleotides read TGTGCCAGCAGCTGGGGGGGTAGCGGGGGACTCACAGATACGCAGTATTTT. Full variable domain (remainder filled in from reference TRBV5-4 and TRBJ2-3): ETGVTQSPTHLIKTRGQQVTLRCSSQSGHNTVSWYQQALGQGPQFIFQYYREEENGRGNFPPRFSGLQFPNYSSELNVNALELDDSALYLCASSWGGSGGLTDTQYFGPGTRLTVL.

By share, this clonotype counts as large. The V and J genes are TRBV19 and TRBJ2-3; the D is unclear. V dropped 6 bases and J dropped 3 bases, with 25 bases sitting between them. The CDR3 length is 18 residues. Germline CDR1 is LNHDA and CDR2 is SQIVND (reference sequence). The CDR3 loop is CASSHPTPSRGVTDTQYF. CDR3 nucleotide sequence: TGTGCCAGTAGCCACCCCACACCCAGTCGCGGAGTGACAGATACGCAGTATTTT.

CDR3 region: CASRRLAPYNEQFF. In DNA, the CDR3 is TGTGCCAGCAGGAGACTAGCTCCCTACAATGAGCAGTTCTTC. The V gene is TRBV6-6, the J gene TRBJ2-1; 7 bases agree with TRBD2. The germline gives CDR1 MNHNY, CDR2 SVGAGI (reference sequence). The CDR3 loop spans 14 amino acids. V trimming: 6 bases; J trimming: 2 bases; junction bases outside the gene matches: 4.